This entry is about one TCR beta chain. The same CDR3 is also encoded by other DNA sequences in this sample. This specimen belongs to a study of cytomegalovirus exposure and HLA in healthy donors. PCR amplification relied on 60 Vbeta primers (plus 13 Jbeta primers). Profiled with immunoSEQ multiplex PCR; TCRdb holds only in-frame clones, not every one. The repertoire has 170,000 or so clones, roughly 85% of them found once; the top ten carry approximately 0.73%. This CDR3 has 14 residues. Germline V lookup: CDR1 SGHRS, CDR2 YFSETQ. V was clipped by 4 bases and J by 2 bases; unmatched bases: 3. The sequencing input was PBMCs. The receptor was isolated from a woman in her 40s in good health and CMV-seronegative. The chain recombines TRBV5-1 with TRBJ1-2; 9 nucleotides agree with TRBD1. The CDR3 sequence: CASSEGQGNYGYTF. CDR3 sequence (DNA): TGCGCCAGCAGCGAGGGACAGGGAAACTATGGCTACACCTTC.